This T cell receptor (beta chain) was observed in a study of long-term antiretroviral therapy in people with HIV. Investigators performed immunoSEQ version v3.0 at survey level. Profiling relied on immunoSEQ multiplex PCR, and the TCRdb table lists in-frame clones only, not all of them. The table includes about 25,000 clones, 83% detected once. This CDR3 comprises 13 residues. V shed 4 bases and J shed 7 bases, with 11 bases lying between them. CDR1 is MNHEY, CDR2 SVGAGI, per germline. The specimen comprised unsorted PBMCs, sampled 3 years after starting antiretroviral therapy. The chain employs TRBV6-5 and TRBJ1-5, with unresolved D. This receptor was identified in a man in his late teens or twenties with HIV. The CDR3 DNA reads as TGTGCCAGCAGTTCTGTGTCTGGGCAGCCCCAGCATTTT. Translating gives CASSSVSGQPQHF.